This T cell receptor (beta chain) was observed in a study of high-grade serous ovarian cancer treatment subgroups. The assay was immunoSEQ multiplex PCR, and TCRdb's table has in-frame clones only and misses some. The data contain roughly 9,800 clones, more than 65% of them seen just once; the ten biggest clones take up 3.5% to 5%. For this clone: The antigen is unknown.

Tumor tissue was taken before any definitive surgery or chemotherapy was given. Study results and limitations: Same-patient tumor repertoires overlapped at about 0.095 to 0.79; different patients barely overlapped.

With 0 bases clipped from V and 13 bases from J, the junction kept 18 bases outside the gene matches. The germline V gene encodes CDR1 SGHRS and CDR2 YFSETQ. The CDR3 has 16 residues. Sample: tumor tissue. This TCR derives from a human donor with high-grade serous ovarian cancer. The chain uses TRBV5-1 and TRBJ2-5, with 7 nucleotides matching TRBD1. CDR3 DNA: TGCGCCAGCAGCTTGGGGGACAGTTTTTCCCTCCTAATGTGGTACTTC. It is translated as CASSLGDSFSLLMWYF.